This passage covers 2 T cell receptor beta chains from one sample sequenced in a study of CD8+CD57+ T cells in acquired aplastic anemia. Genomic DNA templated the TCR beta VDJ and CDR3 profiling. TCRdb processed the reads anew with MiXCR; each CDR3 protein has one entry. The sample carries fewer than 250,000 distinct CDR3 sequences, about 53% recorded once. Sequencing input: sorted CD4+, CD8+, or CD8+CD57+ T cells (not recorded which) from PBMCs. Receptors originate from a human donor in good health, serving as a control.

On this clonotype: Since a much larger clone is just one base distant, this may be a read error. This sequence joins TRBV5-4 and TRBJ2-7, with TRBD1 matching over 8 bases. CDR1 is SGHNT and CDR2 is YYREEE in the germline V gene (reference sequence). The CDR3 consists of 14 residues. As DNA, the CDR3 is TGTGCCAGCAGCAGAACAGGGGGTCGGTACGAGCAGCACTTC. This encodes CASSRTGGRYEQHF.

The V and J genes are TRBV4-1 and TRBJ1-6, with D maybe TRBD1 (6 bases). V lost 7 bases to trimming and J lost 10 bases, with 17 bases between them. The length of the CDR3 is 14 residues. Germline loops: CDR1 MGHRA, CDR2 YSYEKL. The CDR3 here is CASTLTGQGSPLHF. The CDR3 DNA reads TGCGCCAGCACCCTAACAGGGCAGGGGTCACCCCTCCACTTT.